One and the same sample provided the 23 T cell receptor beta chains below, sequenced in a study of human T cells and chemical hapten exposure. Time point here: patch test 1, 2 weeks after DPC sensitization. Treatment indicated: therapeutic diphenylcyclopropenone sensitization with weekly scalp DPC. TCRdb used MiXCR to reprocess the RACE reads, holding one entry per CDR3 protein. The sample lists around 100,000 distinct CDR3 sequences; 11% were seen once. The sample here was whole blood, taken in connection with sensitization to the hapten diphenylcyclopropenone (DPC). The receptors here all came from a woman in her thirties or forties with alopecia areata. Some clones in this sample may be carry-over from other donors' samples.

This chain uses TRBV30 with TRBJ2-3, with a weak D call TRBD2 (6 bases). This CDR3 is built from 16 residues. V gave up 5 bases and J gave up 6 bases, with 24 bases separating them. The germline CDR1 and CDR2 sequences are GTSNPN and SVGIG (reference sequence). The CDR3 spells CAWYRLGSMGRDTQYF. CDR3 nucleotides: TGTGCCTGGTACCGGTTGGGCTCGATGGGGAGGGATACGCAGTATTTT.

This clonotype was counted ten times or more. The chain joins TRBV28 to TRBJ1-5; D not resolved. There are 14 residues in the CDR3. CDR1 and CDR2 (germline): MDHEN, SYDVKM. Between the trimmed V and J ends, which lost 7 bases and 1 base, there was a span of 11 bases. In DNA form, the CDR3 reads TGTGCCAGCACCCCGGGATGGAGCAATCAGCCCCAGCATTTT. It is translated as CASTPGWSNQPQHF.

This clonotype was seen at least ten times. V and J are TRBV2 and TRBJ2-3, with no clear D. Germline-derived CDR1 and CDR2 are SNHLY and FYNNEI. The CDR3 has 12 residues. V was shortened by 2 bases and J by 5 bases, with 5 bases between the two germline ends. CDR3 sequence reads: CASSEWEDTQYF. As DNA, the CDR3 is TGTGCCAGCAGTGAATGGGAAGATACGCAGTATTTT.

This clonotype has only a few counts. This chain joins TRBV19 and TRBJ2-7, with D perhaps assigned TRBD1 or TRBD2 (5 bases each). The CDR3 covers 12 residues. Germline lookup yields CDR1 LNHDA and CDR2 SQIVND (reference sequence). Trimming took off 9 bases at V and 4 bases at J, with 13 bases between the two ends. This chain's CDR3 is CASRGPLYEQYF. The CDR3 nucleotides read TGTGCCAGCCGGGGACCTTTGTACGAGCAGTACTTC.

This clonotype has a count of ten or more. The rearrangement uses TRBV19 and TRBJ2-1; D gene unclear. This CDR3 contains 13 residues. Germline assignment: CDR1 LNHDA and CDR2 SQIVND (reference sequence). Deletions cut 3 bases from V and 3 bases from J, with 6 bases between. CDR3: CASSITGYNEQFF. DNA of the CDR3: TGTGCCAGTAGTATCACGGGCTACAATGAGCAGTTCTTC. The variable domain in full, completed from reference TRBV19 and TRBJ2-1, reads DGGITQSPKYLFRKEGQNVTLSCEQNLNHDAMYWYRQDPGQGLRLIYYSQIVNDFQKGDIAEGYSVSREKKESFPLTVTSAQKNPTAFYLCASSITGYNEQFFGPGTRLTVL.

J is TRBJ2-2 and V is TRBV5-4; D remains unclear. CDR1 is SGHNT and CDR2 is YYREEE in the germline V gene (reference sequence). The CDR3 is 14 residues long. With 4 bases removed from V and 1 base from J, the gap between germline ends came to 8 bases. The CDR3 DNA sequence: TGTGCCAGCAGCCGGAACAGGAACACCGGGGAGCTGTTTTTT. Protein: CASSRNRNTGELFF.

This clonotype was detected only a few times. The rearrangement uses TRBV20-1 and TRBJ2-7; possibly TRBD2 for D (5 bases). CDR1 and CDR2 (germline): DFQATT, SNEGSKA (reference sequence). The CDR3 covers 14 residues. The V end lost 6 bases, the J end lost 0 bases, and 15 bases lay between the germline ends. CDR3 region: CSATRASSSYEQYF. The CDR3 coding sequence is TGCAGTGCCACGAGGGCTAGCAGCTCCTACGAGCAGTACTTC.

This clonotype came up many times. This chain uses TRBV7-2 with TRBJ1-6; TRBD1 matches 8 bases. The CDR3 covers 15 residues. Germline V gene lookup returns CDR1 SGHTA and CDR2 FQGNSA. After removal of 1 base from V and 6 bases from J, the junction contained 2 bases not matched to a gene. The CDR3 sequence: CASSLVTGGNSPLHF. CDR3 DNA: TGTGCCAGCAGCTTAGTTACAGGGGGTAATTCACCCCTCCACTTT.

This clonotype has just a few counts. V is TRBV7-9 and J is TRBJ2-3; 12 nucleotides agree with TRBD2. V dropped 5 bases and J dropped 5; count of bases not matched to a gene: 8. Germline V gives CDR1 SEHNR, CDR2 FQNEAQ (reference sequence). The CDR3 has 16 residues. The CDR3 loop is CASSNGLAGFIDTQYF. DNA for the CDR3: TGTGCCAGCAGCAACGGACTAGCGGGGTTCATAGATACGCAGTATTTT.

This clonotype showed up many times. The V gene is TRBV29-1, the J gene TRBJ1-5, with a tentative D call TRBD1 (5 bases). The V and J ends lost 4 bases and 3 bases respectively, with 7 bases between them. Germline V CDR1 and CDR2: SQVTM, ANQGSEA. The CDR3 covers 12 residues. The CDR3 loop is CSVGGNNQPQHF. The CDR3 bases are TGCAGCGTTGGGGGGAACAATCAGCCCCAGCATTTT.

The chain employs TRBV11-2 and TRBJ1-5; D unresolved. Trimming shortened V by 4 bases and J by 6 bases, and 13 bases separated the two germline ends. The CDR3 is made up of 14 amino acids. The germline CDR1 and CDR2 sequences are SGHAT and FQNNGV. CDR3 in DNA: TGTGCCAGCAGCTCCGGCTCTGGCGCTCAGCCCCAGCATTTT. It is translated as CASSSGSGAQPQHF.

This clonotype has more than one count but fewer than ten. The V and J genes are TRBV28 and TRBJ2-2, with 7 nucleotides matching TRBD1. V was clipped by 4 bases and J by 6 bases; unmatched bases: 8. Germline CDR1 is MDHEN and CDR2 is SYDVKM. The CDR3 runs 15 residues. The CDR3 sequence: CASSSTGSGAGELFF. The CDR3 nucleotides are TGTGCCAGCAGTTCGACAGGGAGCGGCGCCGGGGAGCTGTTTTTT.

This rearrangement joins TRBV29-1 to TRBJ2-5; 8 bases align to TRBD1. Germline V gene sequence: CDR1 SQVTM, CDR2 ANQGSEA. This CDR3 has 14 amino acids. V was clipped by 5 bases and J by 5 bases; unmatched bases: 10. CDR3 protein: CSVYGQGARETQYF. CDR3 nucleotide sequence: TGCAGCGTTTATGGGCAGGGGGCGCGGGAGACCCAGTACTTC.

This clonotype was observed many times. The chain uses TRBV20-1 and TRBJ2-5, with 11 bases matching TRBD2. V lost 6 bases, J lost 2 bases, and 5 bases stayed unmatched. Germline V gene data show CDR1 as DFQATT and CDR2 as SNEGSKA (reference sequence). The CDR3 has 14 amino acids. The DNA for the CDR3 is TGCAGTGCCTTACTAGCGGGGGTACAAGAGACCCAGTACTTC. It specifies CSALLAGVQETQYF.

This chain connects TRBV5-4 to TRBJ1-5, with D uncertain. The CDR3 is 14 amino acids. Trimming pared 3 bases from V and 1 base from J, leaving 8 bases between. Germline V CDR1 and CDR2: SGHNT, YYREEE (reference sequence). CDR3 in amino acids: CASSSDNSNQPQHF. In DNA form, the CDR3 reads TGTGCCAGCAGCTCCGACAACAGCAATCAGCCCCAGCATTTT.

Comments on this clonotype: At one end the junction does not follow the germline gene, possibly because of a read error. The gene calls are TRBV9 and TRBJ2-6, with a tentative D call TRBD2 (6 bases). CDR1 is SGDLS, CDR2 YYNGEE, per germline. This CDR3 spans 14 amino acids. CDR3 sequence: CAGSGSRGANVLTF. As DNA, the CDR3 is TGTGCCGGCAGCGGGTCGCGTGGGGCCAACGTCCTGACTTTC.

V and J are TRBV19 and TRBJ1-2; D may be TRBD1 (6 bases). The length of the CDR3 is 14 residues. Trimming pared 3 bases from V and 8 bases from J, leaving 16 bases between. Per germline, CDR1 LNHDA and CDR2 SQIVND (reference sequence). For the CDR3, the DNA is TGTGCCAGTAGTATGACCGCCGGGACAAGCGGCTACACCTTC. It specifies CASSMTAGTSGYTF.

There are a few counts of this clonotype. The genes are TRBV28 and TRBJ2-5; D may be TRBD2 (5 bases). V shed 6 bases and J shed 5 bases, with 22 bases lying between them. Germline-derived CDR1 and CDR2 are MDHEN and SYDVKM. The CDR3 has 16 amino acids. The CDR3 DNA follows: TGTGCCAGCAGCCCCGCGCGAGCCGCGCGAGGGGAGACCCAGTACTTC. Translating gives CASSPARAARGETQYF.

This clonotype was counted a few times. The chain links TRBV3-1 to TRBJ2-7; either TRBD1 or TRBD2 may fit D (5 bases each). Looked up from germline, CDR1 is LGHDT and CDR2 is YNNKEL (reference sequence). CDR3 length equals 15 residues. V was trimmed by 0 bases and J by 1 base, leaving 10 bases between them. The CDR3, as DNA: TGTGCCAGCAGCCAAGAGTGGGGGATATCCTACGAGCAGTACTTC. This translates into CASSQEWGISYEQYF.

CDR3 residues: CASSPQGRPLSGANVLTF. The CDR3 region has the DNA TGTGCCAGCAGTCCTCAGGGTCGCCCTCTCTCTGGGGCCAACGTCCTGACTTTC. This chain links TRBV28 with TRBJ2-6; maybe TRBD1 (5 bases). The germline V gene encodes CDR1 MDHEN and CDR2 SYDVKM. This CDR3 has 18 residues. V lost 5 bases and J lost 0, with 17 bases in between.

This clonotype was seen ten or more times. The rearrangement links TRBV20-1 to TRBJ1-1; D is ambiguous. CDR1 is DFQATT, CDR2 SNEGSKA, per germline (reference sequence). CDR3 length: 13 amino acids. Here the CDR3 reads CSALSGMNTEAFF. CDR3 coding DNA: TGCAGCGCCTTGAGCGGCATGAACACTGAAGCTTTCTTT.

V usage is TRBV30 and J usage is TRBJ1-2; 7 bases match TRBD1. Unmatched junction bases numbered 7, after V lost 3 bases and J lost 3 bases. The CDR3 is made up of 14 amino acids. Per the germline V gene, CDR1 is GTSNPN and CDR2 is SVGIG (reference sequence). The DNA for the CDR3 is TGTGCCTGGAGAAGACAGGGCCTTGACTATGGCTACACCTTC. Translated: CAWRRQGLDYGYTF.

This clonotype has more than one count but fewer than ten. The V and J genes are TRBV29-1 and TRBJ1-1; 10 bases map to TRBD1. Germline V lookup: CDR1 SQVTM, CDR2 ANQGSEA. The V and J ends lost 4 bases and 5 bases, in that order; junction bases with no gene match: 10. The CDR3 runs to 15 residues. CDR3 DNA: TGCAGCGTTGCCGCCCTGGACAGGGGGAGGACTGAAGCTTTCTTT. Protein sequence: CSVAALDRGRTEAFF.